This is a list of T cell receptor beta chains from one sample in a study of blood T cell repertoires in COVID-19. The protocol was immunoSEQ multiplex PCR, while the TCRdb copy is restricted to in-frame clones and leaves out a portion. The data contain about 380,000 clones, nearly 90% of them singletons. The sample consisted of peripheral blood. The receptors were sampled from a man between 18 and 29 years old with active or convalescent COVID-19. Each CDR3 is given with its conserved first and last residue. The order of the fields is D gene, J gene, V gene, clone size, CDR3 DNA, CDR3 protein. The D gene is left open where the match is weak. For some rows the clone size is stated as once, few or many, or as a class when expanded; others skip it.

D: NA; J: TRBJ1-3; V: TRBV7-2; size: once; DNA: TGTGCCAGCAGCTTTAGATCCTCTGGAAACACCATATATTTT; CDR3: CASSFRSSGNTIYF
D: NA; J: TRBJ1-2; V: TRBV7-2; size: NA; DNA: TGTGCCAGCAGCCTGGAACCAGGGGATGGCTACACCTTC; CDR3: CASSLEPGDGYTF
D: NA; J: TRBJ2-7; V: TRBV6-5; size: NA; DNA: TGTGCCACTTCAACCCGGGGCGAGCAGTACTTC; CDR3: CATSTRGEQYF
D: NA; J: TRBJ2-1; V: TRBV24-1; size: NA; DNA: TGTGCCACCAGTGGGAGGGGGGGAACCGGGAGTATCTCCCATGAGCAGTTCTTC; CDR3: CATSGRGGTGSISHEQFF
D: NA; J: TRBJ1-1; V: TRBV11-2; size: few; DNA: TGTGCCAGCAGCCCGGGGATCTCAAACACTGAAGCTTTCTTT; CDR3: CASSPGISNTEAFF
D: NA; J: TRBJ2-1; V: TRBV5-1; size: NA; DNA: TGCGCCAGCAGCTTGGTCGGCTCTAGCTGGTCCTACAATGAGCAGTTCTTC; CDR3: CASSLVGSSWSYNEQFF
D: TRBD1; J: TRBJ1-2; V: TRBV28; size: NA; DNA: TGTGCCAGCAGCCTGACCGGGACAGGGGGCAGTGGCTACACCTTC; CDR3: CASSLTGTGGSGYTF
D: TRBD1; J: TRBJ2-7; V: TRBV5-1; size: NA; DNA: TGCGCCAGCAGCTACGGACAGGTAGCCTACGAGCAGTACTTC; CDR3: CASSYGQVAYEQYF
D: NA; J: TRBJ1-6; V: TRBV2; size: few; DNA: TGTGCCAGCAGGGATACAGGGAATTTATATAATTCACCCCTCCACTTT; CDR3: CASRDTGNLYNSPLHF
D: NA; J: TRBJ1-2; V: TRBV2; size: NA; DNA: TGTGCCAGCACGGTGAACTATGGCTACACCTTC; CDR3: CASTVNYGYTF
D: NA; J: TRBJ1-1; V: TRBV2; size: NA; DNA: TGTGCCAGCAGTGGGGGCGGGGTGCAGGGCACTGAAGCTTTCTTT; CDR3: CASSGGGVQGTEAFF
D: NA; J: TRBJ2-3; V: TRBV7-8; size: NA; DNA: TGTGCCAGCAGCTTAGTGTCGCCGGTGTACGGCACAGATACGCAGTATTTT; CDR3: CASSLVSPVYGTDTQYF
D: NA; J: TRBJ1-1; V: TRBV5-1; size: NA; DNA: TGCGCCAGCAGCTTGTCGGGGAGCATGAACACTGAAGCTTTCTTT; CDR3: CASSLSGSMNTEAFF
D: NA; J: TRBJ2-1; V: TRBV6-5; size: NA; DNA: TGTGCCAGCAGTTACCGGAGTTTTGGATCCTACAATGAGCAGTTCTTC; CDR3: CASSYRSFGSYNEQFF
D: NA; J: TRBJ1-3; V: TRBV7-2; size: NA; DNA: TGTGCCAGCAGCCTATCTGGAAACACCATATATTTT; CDR3: CASSLSGNTIYF
D: NA; J: TRBJ2-7; V: TRBV28; size: NA; DNA: TGTGCCAGCATACGGGGCAGGGGATACGAGCAGTACTTC; CDR3: CASIRGRGYEQYF
D: NA; J: TRBJ1-1; V: TRBV18; size: NA; DNA: TGTGCCAGCTCACCTTGGACAGCCTCAATGAACACTGAAGCTTTCTTT; CDR3: CASSPWTASMNTEAFF
D: NA; J: TRBJ1-6; V: TRBV28; size: NA; DNA: TGTGCCAGCAGAGCCCTTGTCACAGCCCAGTCCTATAATTCACCCCTCCACTTT; CDR3: CASRALVTAQSYNSPLHF
D: NA; J: TRBJ2-7; V: TRBV7-3; size: NA; DNA: TGTGCCAGCAGTCTGACCCGGGGAGCCGAGCAGTACTTC; CDR3: CASSLTRGAEQYF
D: NA; J: TRBJ2-3; V: TRBV5-1; size: NA; DNA: TGCGCCAGCAGAAGGTCTAGCGTCCTCACAGATACGCAGTATTTT; CDR3: CASRRSSVLTDTQYF
D: NA; J: TRBJ1-1; V: TRBV24-1; size: NA; DNA: TGTGCCACCACAGACAGGATGAACACTGAAGCTTTCTTT; CDR3: CATTDRMNTEAFF
D: NA; J: TRBJ1-2; V: TRBV24-1; size: NA; DNA: TGTGCCACCAGTGATCCTTGGGGGCGCTACACCTTC; CDR3: CATSDPWGRYTF
D: TRBD2; J: TRBJ2-3; V: TRBV4-1; size: NA; DNA: TGCGCCAGCAGCCCCCGAGGGCTAGCGGGAAGAGAACCTAGCACAGATACGCAGTATTTT; CDR3: CASSPRGLAGREPSTDTQYF
D: TRBD1; J: TRBJ2-5; V: TRBV7-7; size: once; DNA: TGTGCCAGCAGCTCGAGGGGGACAGATGAAGAGACCCAGTACTTC; CDR3: CASSSRGTDEETQYF
D: NA; J: TRBJ2-5; V: TRBV7-2; size: NA; DNA: TGTGCCAGCAGCTTAGTTCATTTCCAAGAGACCCAGTACTTC; CDR3: CASSLVHFQETQYF
D: NA; J: TRBJ1-4; V: TRBV4-3; size: NA; DNA: TGCGCCAGCAGCCAATTCACAGGCCCTGGGGAAAAACTGTTTTTT; CDR3: CASSQFTGPGEKLFF
D: NA; J: TRBJ2-2; V: TRBV6-2/TRBV6-3; size: NA; DNA: TGTGCCAGCAGCCTCCCGAACATCGGGGAGCTGTTTTTT; CDR3: CASSLPNIGELFF
D: NA; J: TRBJ2-3; V: TRBV21-1; size: NA; DNA: TGTGCCAGCCCTGGTCGAGCGGGGGGGTTGCAAGATACGCAGTATTTT; CDR3: CASPGRAGGLQDTQYF
D: NA; J: TRBJ2-1; V: TRBV5-6; size: NA; DNA: TGTGCCAGCTTACAGGTGTCCTACAATGAGCAGTTCTTC; CDR3: CASLQVSYNEQFF
D: NA; J: TRBJ2-5; V: TRBV7-9; size: NA; DNA: TGTGCCAGCAGCTTAAGTGGCCTCCAAGAGACCCAGTACTTC; CDR3: CASSLSGLQETQYF
D: NA; J: TRBJ1-4; V: TRBV7-2; size: NA; DNA: TGTGCCAGCAGCTTAAGGAGCTCCTCAACTAATGAAAAACTGTTTTTT; CDR3: CASSLRSSSTNEKLFF
D: TRBD2; J: TRBJ2-5; V: TRBV3-1/TRBV3-2; size: NA; DNA: TGTGCCAGCAGCCCCGGGCGGAGGCGGGAGATAGAAGAGACCCAGTACTTC; CDR3: CASSPGRRREIEETQYF
D: NA; J: TRBJ1-1; V: TRBV15; size: NA; DNA: TGTGCCACCAGCAGAGGCGACGCGAGGAGGAACACTGAAGCTTTCTTT; CDR3: CATSRGDARRNTEAFF
D: NA; J: TRBJ2-1; V: TRBV10-3; size: NA; DNA: TGTGCCATAGCTTCAGGTTTGACCTACAATGAGCAGTTCTTC; CDR3: CAIASGLTYNEQFF
D: NA; J: TRBJ2-1; V: TRBV4-3; size: once; DNA: TGCGCCAGCAGCCAAGAACAGGGTTTCATCTACAATGAGCAGTTCTTC; CDR3: CASSQEQGFIYNEQFF
D: TRBD1; J: TRBJ1-2; V: TRBV19; size: NA; DNA: TGTGCCAGTACCCTACTAGGACAGGACTATGGCTACACCTTC; CDR3: CASTLLGQDYGYTF
D: TRBD1; J: TRBJ1-4; V: TRBV7-2; size: few; DNA: TGTGCCAGCAGAGCTATATCCGGGACAGGGGGGACGGGAAAACTGTTTTTT; CDR3: CASRAISGTGGTGKLFF
D: TRBD1; J: TRBJ1-1; V: TRBV4-1; size: once; DNA: TGCGCCAGCAGCCCGACAGGGTTTGACACTGAAGCTTTCTTT; CDR3: CASSPTGFDTEAFF
D: NA; J: TRBJ1-2; V: TRBV27; size: NA; DNA: TGTGCCAGCAGTTTCAAGGGGACTCACTACACCTTC; CDR3: CASSFKGTHYTF
D: NA; J: TRBJ2-3; V: TRBV24-1; size: NA; DNA: TGTGCCACCAGTGACAGACAGGGTAAGCGGGGGAGCACAGATACGCAGTATTTT; CDR3: CATSDRQGKRGSTDTQYF
D: NA; J: TRBJ1-1; V: TRBV4-1; size: NA; DNA: TGCGCCAGCAGCCAAGGGGGGCTGAACACTGAAGCTTTCTTT; CDR3: CASSQGGLNTEAFF
D: TRBD1; J: TRBJ2-1; V: TRBV5-1; size: NA; DNA: TGCGCCAGCAGCCTGGGACAGGGTCACCACAATGAGCAGTTCTTC; CDR3: CASSLGQGHHNEQFF
D: NA; J: TRBJ2-7; V: TRBV6-2/TRBV6-3; size: NA; DNA: TGTGCCAGCAGTTACTCCGGGAGCCGAACCTACGAGCAGTACTTC; CDR3: CASSYSGSRTYEQYF
D: TRBD1; J: TRBJ2-5; V: TRBV29-1; size: NA; DNA: TGCAGCGTTGATATGAGGTACAGGGGGCGACAAGAGACCCAGTACTTC; CDR3: CSVDMRYRGRQETQYF
D: TRBD1; J: TRBJ2-7; V: TRBV2; size: NA; DNA: TGTGCCAGCAGTACCGACAGGGGTTCTCTCTCCTACGAGCAGTACTTC; CDR3: CASSTDRGSLSYEQYF
D: TRBD2; J: TRBJ2-3; V: TRBV3-1/TRBV3-2; size: few; DNA: TGTGCCAGCAGCCCCCAAGGGGAGGGTTGGACAGATACGCAGTATTTT; CDR3: CASSPQGEGWTDTQYF
D: TRBD2; J: TRBJ2-2; V: TRBV5-1; size: NA; DNA: TGCGCCAGCAGCTTGAGACCTGGAGCGGGGGGGACGAACACCGGGGAGCTGTTTTTT; CDR3: CASSLRPGAGGTNTGELFF
D: TRBD1; J: TRBJ1-2; V: TRBV11-2; size: NA; DNA: TGTGCCAGCAGCCCCCGGACAGGGGAAGGCTACACCTTC; CDR3: CASSPRTGEGYTF
D: NA; J: TRBJ2-7; V: TRBV4-1; size: NA; DNA: TGCGCCAGCAGCCAAGAACAGAACTACGAGCAGTACTTC; CDR3: CASSQEQNYEQYF
D: NA; J: TRBJ2-2; V: TRBV20-1; size: NA; DNA: TGCAGTGCCTACACCGGGGAGCTGTTTTTT; CDR3: CSAYTGELFF
D: TRBD2; J: TRBJ2-7; V: TRBV15; size: NA; DNA: TGTGCCACCAGCAGAGATGGGGCGGGAGGGGTGGACGAGCAGTACTTC; CDR3: CATSRDGAGGVDEQYF
D: TRBD1; J: TRBJ1-3; V: TRBV4-1; size: few; DNA: TGCGCCAGCAGCCCCGCAGGGGGTGGAAACACCATATATTTT; CDR3: CASSPAGGGNTIYF
D: TRBD2; J: TRBJ2-1; V: TRBV19; size: NA; DNA: TGTGCCAGTCTTAGCGGGCAACACAATGAGCAGTTCTTC; CDR3: CASLSGQHNEQFF
D: TRBD2; J: TRBJ2-5; V: TRBV5-8; size: NA; DNA: TGTGCCAGCAGCTTGGAACTAGCGAGCGAGACCCAGTACTTC; CDR3: CASSLELASETQYF
D: NA; J: TRBJ2-2; V: TRBV6-5; size: NA; DNA: TGTGCCAGCAGTTACTCCCGCACCGGGGAGCTGTTTTTT; CDR3: CASSYSRTGELFF
D: NA; J: TRBJ1-5; V: TRBV18; size: NA; DNA: TGTGCCAGCTCACAGGGGGGGAAGAATCAGCCCCAGCATTTT; CDR3: CASSQGGKNQPQHF
D: TRBD1; J: TRBJ1-1; V: TRBV27; size: once; DNA: TGTGCCAGCAGTTACAGGGGGCTGGAAGCTTTCTTT; CDR3: CASSYRGLEAFF